The entry below gives a single T cell receptor beta chain sequence along with its context. There is no known antigen for this receptor. No quality values exist for individual bases; no much larger clone is one base distant. Sequencing used an Illumina NovaSeq 6000. Using 5'RACE with constant-segment primers, TCRalpha and TCRbeta cDNA libraries were constructed, with sample barcodes and unique molecular identifiers added in the process. RNA was extracted from every sample with Trizol reagent. Libraries were amplified in two PCR steps, with a second sample barcode and Illumina TruSeq adapters added in the second step. Libraries were sequenced on an Illumina NovaSeq with 2 x 150 bp paired-end reads. In the paper's pipeline: With migec v1.2.7, reads were demultiplexed and then collapsed into UMI-guided consensus sequences. Using mixcr v2.1.11, the UMI consensuses were aligned to TRA and TRB V and J templates and assembled into clonotypes. Expanded or contracted clonotypes were those called significant by both edgeR and NoisET, with noise models trained on biological replicates. For edgeR calls, the cutoffs were a false discovery rate-adjusted p below 0.01 and a log2 fold-change threshold of 1. As an exploratory analysis of dynamics, PCA with hierarchical clustering was applied to max-normalized trajectories of the 1000 most abundant clonotypes. Separately sequenced CD4+ and CD8+ repertoires were used to assign the CD4 or CD8 phenotype of responding clones. TCRdb reran the public reads through fastp at Q25 and MiXCR, keeping productive beta chains. When rows share a CDR3 protein, they turn into one entry using the most common DNA and genes. The V and J calls and clone size come from TCRdb's table, not from the authors' own analysis. In all, the sample holds 300,000 to 350,000 distinct CDR3 sequences, and 19% of those were seen once. Under 25% of the sample is held by the ten biggest clonotypes.

These data are taken from a study of T-cell memory formation after mild COVID-19 (dated by TCRdb to the early 2020s). In the study overall: Most TCR sequence clusters were specific to one of the two donors. Longitudinal TCRalpha and TCRbeta repertoire sequencing tracked T-cell clones expanding and contracting after mild COVID-19 in a couple of donors. Two young, previously healthy adult volunteers, one female and one male, were included in the cohort.

Overall study results and their limits: Some responding clones were detected in pre-infection memory, which suggested that pre-existing cross-reactive memory T cells had joined the SARS-CoV-2 response. SARS-CoV-2 specificity of the second-wave clones peaking on day 37 was not confirmed. The study covered only two mild cases, and larger cohorts including severe cases with pre-infection samples were considered necessary. Clones that contracted from day 15 to 85 showed balanced CD4/CD8 phenotypes, whereas a second wave of clones that expanded from day 15 to 37 leaned towards CD4+. Contracting CD4+ clones were found mainly in CM and EM memory subsets, while CD8+ clones were enriched in EMRA.

Ficoll-Paque density gradient centrifugation was the method used to isolate PBMCs. V gives up 1 base and J gives up 7 bases, and the segment between their germline ends measures 10 bases. The CDR1 and CDR2 encoded by the germline V gene are SQVTM and ANQGSEA. The CDR3 runs 12 residues from the cysteine to the phenylalanine. Only the CDR3 DNA stays, 36 bases, in frame from base 1. The rearranged chain carries TRBV29-1 and TRBJ1-2; tentative D gene TRBD1, with 5 bases matching. Sequencing was done on a sample of PBMCs or a T cell subset sorted from them (not recorded which). This receptor was obtained from a man younger than 30 who had mild COVID-19 (a few samples of this study predate the infection). The sample titles of this study are shuffled in the database, so cell type and time point are left out; the donor was told from shared clones. The nucleotide sequence is TGCAGCGTTGAAGTTCCAGGGACTGGCTACACCTTC. This encodes CSVEVPGTGYTF.